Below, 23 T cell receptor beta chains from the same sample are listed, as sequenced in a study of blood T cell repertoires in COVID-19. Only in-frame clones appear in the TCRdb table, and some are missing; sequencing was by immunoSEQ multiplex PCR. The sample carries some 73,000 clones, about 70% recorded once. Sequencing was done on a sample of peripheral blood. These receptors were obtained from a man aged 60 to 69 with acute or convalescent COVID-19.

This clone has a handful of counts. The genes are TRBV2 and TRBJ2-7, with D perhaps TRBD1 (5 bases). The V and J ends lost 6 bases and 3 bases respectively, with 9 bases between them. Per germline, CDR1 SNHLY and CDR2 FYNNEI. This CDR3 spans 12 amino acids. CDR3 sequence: CASSPGYYEQYF. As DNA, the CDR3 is TGTGCCAGCAGCCCAGGGTACTACGAGCAGTACTTC. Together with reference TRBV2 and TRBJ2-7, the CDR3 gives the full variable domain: EPEVTQTPSHQVTQMGQEVILRCVPISNHLYFYWYRQILGQKVEFLVSFYNNEISEKSEIFDDQFSVERPDGSNFTLKIRSTKLEDSAMYFCASSPGYYEQYFGPGTRLTVT.

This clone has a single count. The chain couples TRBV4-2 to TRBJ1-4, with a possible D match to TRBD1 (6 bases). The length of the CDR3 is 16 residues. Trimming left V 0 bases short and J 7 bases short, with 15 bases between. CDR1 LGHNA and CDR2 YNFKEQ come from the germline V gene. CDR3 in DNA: TGTGCCAGCAGCCAAGAAAGAACAGGGTCTGGTGAAAAACTGTTTTTT. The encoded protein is CASSQERTGSGEKLFF.

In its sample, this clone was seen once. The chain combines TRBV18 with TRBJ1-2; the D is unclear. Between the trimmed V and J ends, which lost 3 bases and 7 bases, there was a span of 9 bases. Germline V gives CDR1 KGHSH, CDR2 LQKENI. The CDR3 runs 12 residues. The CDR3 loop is CASSPGASGYTF. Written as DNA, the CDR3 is TGTGCCAGCTCACCCGGAGCGAGTGGCTACACCTTC.

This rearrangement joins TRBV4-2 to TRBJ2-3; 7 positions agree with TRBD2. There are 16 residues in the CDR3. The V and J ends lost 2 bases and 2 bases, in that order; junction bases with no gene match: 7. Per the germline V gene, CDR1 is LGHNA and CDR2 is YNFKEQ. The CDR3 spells CASSQRLAETTDTQYF. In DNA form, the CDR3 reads TGTGCCAGCAGCCAACGTCTAGCGGAAACCACAGATACGCAGTATTTT.

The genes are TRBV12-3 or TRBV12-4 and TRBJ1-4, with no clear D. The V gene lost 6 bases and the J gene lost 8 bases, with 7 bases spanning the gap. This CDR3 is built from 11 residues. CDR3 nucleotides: TGTGCCAGCAGCTACAGCGAAAAACTGTTTTTT. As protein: CASSYSEKLFF.

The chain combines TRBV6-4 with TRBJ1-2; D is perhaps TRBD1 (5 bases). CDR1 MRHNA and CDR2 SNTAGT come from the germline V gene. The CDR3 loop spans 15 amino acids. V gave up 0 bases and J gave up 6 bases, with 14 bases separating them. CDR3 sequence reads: CASSDSDTWGDGYTF. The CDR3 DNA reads TGTGCCAGCAGTGACTCCGATACATGGGGGGATGGCTACACCTTC.

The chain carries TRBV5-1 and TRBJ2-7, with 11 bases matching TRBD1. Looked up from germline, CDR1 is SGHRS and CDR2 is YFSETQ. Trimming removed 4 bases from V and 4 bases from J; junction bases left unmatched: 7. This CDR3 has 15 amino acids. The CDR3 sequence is CASSAARDRGYEQYF. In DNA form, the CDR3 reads TGCGCCAGCAGCGCCGCCCGGGACAGGGGGTACGAGCAGTACTTC. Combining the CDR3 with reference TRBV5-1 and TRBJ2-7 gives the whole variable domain KAGVTQTPRYLIKTRGQQVTLSCSPISGHRSVSWYQQTPGQGLQFLFEYFSETQRNKGNFPGRFSGRQFSNSRSEMNVSTLELGDSALYLCASSAARDRGYEQYFGPGTRLTVT.

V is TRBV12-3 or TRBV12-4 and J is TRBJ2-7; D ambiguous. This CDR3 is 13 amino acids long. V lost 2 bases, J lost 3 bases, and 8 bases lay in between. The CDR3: CASSLMENYEQYF. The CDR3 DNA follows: TGTGCCAGCAGTTTAATGGAGAACTACGAGCAGTACTTC.

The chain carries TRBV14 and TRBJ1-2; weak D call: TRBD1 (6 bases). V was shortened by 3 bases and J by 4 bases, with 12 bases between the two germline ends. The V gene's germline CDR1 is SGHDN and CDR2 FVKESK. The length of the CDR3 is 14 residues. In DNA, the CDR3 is TGTGCCAGCAGCCAGAGCAGGGGATCCTATGGCTACACCTTC. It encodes CASSQSRGSYGYTF.

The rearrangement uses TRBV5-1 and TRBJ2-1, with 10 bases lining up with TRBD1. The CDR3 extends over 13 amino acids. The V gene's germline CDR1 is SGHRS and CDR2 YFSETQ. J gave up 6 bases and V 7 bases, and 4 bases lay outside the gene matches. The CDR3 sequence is CASGTGVGNEQFF. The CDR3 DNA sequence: TGCGCCAGCGGGACAGGGGTAGGCAATGAGCAGTTCTTC.

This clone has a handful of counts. This chain's CDR3 is CARGEGTDTQYF. CDR3 nucleotides: TGTGCCAGGGGGGAGGGCACAGATACGCAGTATTTT. This chain connects TRBV2 to TRBJ2-3; weak D call: TRBD2 (6 bases). Trimming stripped 9 bases from V and 1 base from J, with 8 bases between. The CDR3 has 12 residues. In germline, CDR1 is SNHLY, CDR2 FYNNEI. Full variable domain (remainder filled in from reference TRBV2 and TRBJ2-3): EPEVTQTPSHQVTQMGQEVILRCVPISNHLYFYWYRQILGQKVEFLVSFYNNEISEKSEIFDDQFSVERPDGSNFTLKIRSTKLEDSAMYFCARGEGTDTQYFGPGTRLTVL.

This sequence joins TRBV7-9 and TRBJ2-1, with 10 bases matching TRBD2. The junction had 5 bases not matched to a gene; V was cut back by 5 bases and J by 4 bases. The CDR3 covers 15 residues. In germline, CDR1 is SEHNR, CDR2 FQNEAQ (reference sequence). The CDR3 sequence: CASSGSGRVYNEQFF. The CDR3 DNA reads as TGTGCCAGCAGCGGAAGCGGGAGGGTTTACAATGAGCAGTTCTTC.

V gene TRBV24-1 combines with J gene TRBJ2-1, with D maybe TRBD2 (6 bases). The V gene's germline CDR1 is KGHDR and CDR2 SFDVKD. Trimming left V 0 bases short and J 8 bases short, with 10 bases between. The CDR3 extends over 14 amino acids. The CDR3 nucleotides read TGTGCCACCAGTGATTTGGCGGGGAAGGATGAGCAGTTCTTC. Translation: CATSDLAGKDEQFF.

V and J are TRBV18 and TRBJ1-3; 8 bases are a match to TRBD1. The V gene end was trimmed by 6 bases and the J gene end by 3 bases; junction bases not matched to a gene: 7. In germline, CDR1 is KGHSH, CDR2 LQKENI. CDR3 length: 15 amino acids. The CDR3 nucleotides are TGTGCCAGCTCCCCCCAGGGGGCGAATGGAAACACCATATATTTT. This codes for CASSPQGANGNTIYF. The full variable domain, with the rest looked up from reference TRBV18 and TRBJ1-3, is NAGVMQNPRHLVRRRGQEARLRCSPMKGHSHVYWYRQLPEEGLKFMVYLQKENIIDESGMPKERFSAEFPKEGPSILRIQQVVRGDSAAYFCASSPQGANGNTIYFGEGSWLTVV.

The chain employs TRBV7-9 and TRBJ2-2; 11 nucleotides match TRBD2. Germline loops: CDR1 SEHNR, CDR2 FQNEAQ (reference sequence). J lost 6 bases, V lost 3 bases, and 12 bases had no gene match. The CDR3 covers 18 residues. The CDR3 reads CASSLLRSSGRSSGELFF. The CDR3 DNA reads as TGTGCCAGCAGCTTGCTTCGCTCTAGCGGGAGGAGCTCCGGGGAGCTGTTTTTT.

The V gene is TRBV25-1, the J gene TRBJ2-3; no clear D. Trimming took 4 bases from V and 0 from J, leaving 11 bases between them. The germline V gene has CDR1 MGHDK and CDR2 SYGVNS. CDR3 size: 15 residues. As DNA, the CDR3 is TGTGCCAGCAGTGGTATCACGACAAGCACAGATACGCAGTATTTT. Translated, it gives CASSGITTSTDTQYF.

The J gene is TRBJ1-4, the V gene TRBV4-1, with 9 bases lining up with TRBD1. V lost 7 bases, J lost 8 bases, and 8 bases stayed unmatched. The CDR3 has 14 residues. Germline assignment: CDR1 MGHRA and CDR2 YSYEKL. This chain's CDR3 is CASKGTGHREKLFF. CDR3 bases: TGCGCCAGCAAAGGGACAGGGCATCGAGAAAAACTGTTTTTT.

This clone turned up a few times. The CDR3 loop reads CASSLDGAGNNEQFF. DNA of the CDR3: TGTGCCAGCAGCTTAGACGGCGCGGGGAACAATGAGCAGTTCTTC. The V and J genes are TRBV11-2 and TRBJ2-1, with D possibly matching TRBD2 (6 bases). The V end was cut by 0 bases, the J end by 5 bases, with 11 bases between. Germline lookup yields CDR1 SGHAT and CDR2 FQNNGV. The CDR3 runs to 15 residues.

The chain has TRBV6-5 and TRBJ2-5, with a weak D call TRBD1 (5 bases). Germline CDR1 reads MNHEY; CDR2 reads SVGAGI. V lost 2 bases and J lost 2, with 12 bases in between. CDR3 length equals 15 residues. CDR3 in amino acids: CASSYGQGRQETQYF. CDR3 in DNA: TGTGCCAGCAGTTACGGTCAGGGAAGACAAGAGACCCAGTACTTC.

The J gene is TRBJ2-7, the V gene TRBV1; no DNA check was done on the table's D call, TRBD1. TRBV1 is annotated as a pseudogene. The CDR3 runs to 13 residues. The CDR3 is CTSGTDRPYEQYV. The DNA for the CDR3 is TGCACCAGCGGTACAGACAGGCCGTACGAGCAGTACGTC.

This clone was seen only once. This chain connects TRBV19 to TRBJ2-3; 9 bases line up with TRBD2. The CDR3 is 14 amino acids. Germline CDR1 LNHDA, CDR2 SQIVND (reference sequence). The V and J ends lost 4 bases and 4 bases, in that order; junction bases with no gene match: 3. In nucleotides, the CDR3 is TGTGCCAGTAGTACTGCGGGGGGGCCAGATACGCAGTATTTT. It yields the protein CASSTAGGPDTQYF. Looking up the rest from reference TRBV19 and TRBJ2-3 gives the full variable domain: DGGITQSPKYLFRKEGQNVTLSCEQNLNHDAMYWYRQDPGQGLRLIYYSQIVNDFQKGDIAEGYSVSREKKESFPLTVTSAQKNPTAFYLCASSTAGGPDTQYFGPGTRLTVL.

In DNA form, the CDR3 reads TGTGCCAGCAGCGAACCAGGGACAATGAACACTGAAGCTTTCTTT. The encoded protein is CASSEPGTMNTEAFF. The chain employs TRBV28 and TRBJ1-1, with D possibly being TRBD1 (6 bases). The CDR3 loop spans 15 amino acids. Germline-derived CDR1 and CDR2 are MDHEN and SYDVKM. V was pared by 6 bases and J by 0 bases, with 14 bases between.

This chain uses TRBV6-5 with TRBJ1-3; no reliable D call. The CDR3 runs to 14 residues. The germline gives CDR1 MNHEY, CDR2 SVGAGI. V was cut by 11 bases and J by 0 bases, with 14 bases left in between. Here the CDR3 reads CAGRRTDSGNTIYF. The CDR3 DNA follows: TGTGCCGGGCGGAGGACGGACTCTGGAAACACCATATATTTT.